This T cell receptor beta chain was documented in a study of T-cell reconstitution after alpha-beta-depleted transplantation in children. This clonotype was counted many times. Unique molecular identifiers were used to barcode this TCRbeta library. One entry per CDR3 protein results from TCRdb running MiXCR on the PCR reads. Of about 480,000 distinct CDR3 sequences listed, under 15% are singletons. The CDR3 is 16 amino acids. Trimming shortened V by 6 bases and J by 1 base, and 18 bases separated the two germline ends. The chain joins TRBV12-3 or TRBV12-4 to TRBJ2-5, with D possibly TRBD2 on 6 matching bases. The source was PBMCs from the stem cell graft donor, collected from the stem cell graft. This TCR derives from a human donor who donated a stem cell graft to a child with combined immunodeficiency. DNA for the CDR3: TGTGCCAGCAGCAGACTAGGAATTCGGTCCCAAGAGACCCAGTACTTC. Encoded protein: CASSRLGIRSQETQYF.